This T cell receptor beta chain was recovered during a study of blood T cell repertoires in COVID-19. The authors' processing: For nucleated cells, counts were estimated from reference gene primer amplification. The repertoire was sequenced with immunoSEQ multiplex PCR; TCRdb's copy has only in-frame clones and lacks some. The D gene and trimming were derived from the DNA, and the V and J assignments and clone size from that table. Of some 130,000 clones in the sample, 80% were seen once. The CDR3 contains 15 residues. Trimming took 6 bases from V and 1 from J; bases not matched to a gene: 6. Germline loops: CDR1 MNHEY, CDR2 SVGAGI.

The receptor was derived from a man between 65 and 85 years old with acute or convalescent COVID-19. V gene TRBV6-5 combines with J gene TRBJ2-7; TRBD2 matches 10 bases. The source material was peripheral blood. The CDR3 coding sequence is TGTGCCAGCAGAAAACTAGCGGGGCGATCCTACGAGCAGTACTTC. Residues: CASRKLAGRSYEQYF.